This is a list of T cell receptor beta chains from one sample in a study of a mutant IDH1 vaccine in newly diagnosed glioma. The assay was immunoSEQ multiplex PCR, and TCRdb's table has in-frame clones only and misses some. This table has roughly 120,000 clones, about 82% appearing once. Their specific antigens are unknown. The sample was PBMCs, taken from a glioma patient whose treatment included an IDH1 peptide vaccine. These receptor sequences come from a man in his forties with glioma. Each CDR3 is given with its conserved first and last residue. The order of the fields is J gene, V gene, clone size, CDR3 protein. Some rows have no size entry. The others give once, few or many, or a class for an expanded clone.

TRBJ1-1 TRBV21-1 few CASTIGRGGLKDTEAFF
TRBJ1-5 TRBV19 NA CASSKMNGNQPQHF
TRBJ1-2 TRBV9 NA CASSVAGQPSSYGYTF
TRBJ1-2 TRBV27 NA CASSLSGRGSYGYTF
TRBJ2-3 TRBV30 NA CAWLEATQYF
TRBJ1-6 TRBV10-3 NA CAIRAEYNSPLHF
TRBJ1-4 TRBV5-1 NA CASSSLPTGGNEKLFF
TRBJ1-2 TRBV5-6 NA CASSWGHRITNYGYTF
TRBJ2-1 TRBV6-6 NA CASSYGRNNEQFF
TRBJ2-1 TRBV18 NA CASSVTLEVNEQFF
TRBJ2-7 TRBV6-1 NA CASTPTDRTDEQYF
TRBJ1-2 TRBV9 NA CASSADSPYGYTF
TRBJ2-1 TRBV29-1 NA CSVEPGRAYNEQFF
TRBJ1-1 TRBV19 NA CASSPNRGTGGEAFF
TRBJ2-3 TRBV6-4 NA CASSDSSGADTQYF
TRBJ1-5 TRBV9 NA CASSVGASEYSNQPQHF
TRBJ2-4 TRBV5-1 NA CASSWTGGNIQYF
TRBJ1-5 TRBV6-5 once CASRDGPRGPQHF
TRBJ2-3 TRBV7-9 NA CASSPGTSGTDTQYF
TRBJ2-7 TRBV15 NA CATSRVRGLAAAHEQYF
TRBJ2-2 TRBV9 NA CASSVGASGLAGATGELFF
TRBJ2-7 TRBV29-1 once CSVGSGFYEQYF
TRBJ1-2 TRBV14 few CASSQDLEGGYTF
TRBJ2-7 TRBV4-2 NA CASSPAPASGLYEQYF
TRBJ2-5 TRBV7-8 NA CASSLARGGAVGTQYF
TRBJ1-1 TRBV18 many CASSLGGDTEAFF
TRBJ1-2 TRBV5-4 NA CASSLRWQNYGYTF
TRBJ1-2 TRBV6-9 NA CASRLDRTYGYTF
TRBJ2-1 TRBV28 NA CASSLSGPTYNEQFF
TRBJ2-3 TRBV30 NA CAWSDSIGLASTDTQYF
TRBJ2-7 TRBV6-5 NA CASREQGVHEQYF
TRBJ1-5 TRBV19 NA CASSMLQGTPNQPQHF
TRBJ2-7 TRBV4-3 NA CASSQAQGYEQYF
TRBJ2-3 TRBV7-8 NA CASGRQSTDTQYF
TRBJ2-3 TRBV30 NA CAWGVRSTDTQYF
TRBJ2-7 TRBV4-3 NA CASSQDGTGLAEQYF
TRBJ2-2 TRBV19 NA CATRGRRSSTGELFF
TRBJ2-1 TRBV27 NA CASTIWGVTEQFF
TRBJ2-2 TRBV21-1 once CASSKGASGLKNTGELFF
TRBJ1-4 TRBV6-1 NA CASSEGGDAEKLFF
TRBJ2-3 TRBV11-3 NA CASSFSSLITDTQYF
TRBJ2-2 TRBV4-3 NA CASSRKTGELFF
TRBJ1-5 TRBV19 few CASRGTTGVSQPQHF
TRBJ2-5 TRBV2 NA CASTERGIQETQYF
TRBJ2-7 TRBV4-2 NA CASSQAGGLSYEQYF
TRBJ2-5 TRBV27 NA CASSRGQGRETQYF
TRBJ1-5 TRBV7-2 NA CASSLVGGNQPQHF
TRBJ1-5 TRBV30 NA CAWSVRGGGQPQHF
TRBJ1-2 TRBV28 NA CASSSGPVYGYTF
TRBJ1-1 TRBV28 NA CASSLGGQGINTEAFF
TRBJ1-3 TRBV9 once CASSVATRATLGNTIYF
TRBJ2-1 TRBV5-4 NA CASSLAPGNFYNEQFF
TRBJ1-1 TRBV6-4 NA CASSVLDGGEAFF
TRBJ1-2 TRBV10-1 NA CASSDGRYDGYTF
TRBJ1-3 TRBV25-1 NA CASGQGLHTIYF
TRBJ2-3 TRBV7-7 NA CASSPPNLRTGGDVSTDTQYF
TRBJ1-5 TRBV19 NA CASRTGYSNQPQHF
TRBJ2-7 TRBV7-2 NA CASSLAPRGHEQYF
TRBJ2-7 TRBV5-5 NA CASSLGGLTYEQYF
TRBJ1-2 TRBV10-3 NA CAISAGGQDYGYTF